This T cell receptor beta chain was identified in a study of CD4 T cells in relation to SARS-CoV-2 and coronaviruses. Study-wide context: ViraFEST: approximately eleven-day antigen culture of PBMCs, then TCR beta CDR3 sequencing.

Turning to this clone: Its antigen is undetermined.

CD4+ T cells from unexposed donors were obtained before the COVID-19 pandemic (2011-2018). After nine to ten days of culture, CD4+ T cells were isolated. Germline loops: CDR1 MNHEY, CDR2 SVGAGI. V dropped 6 bases and J dropped 4; count of bases not matched to a gene: 6. The CDR3 contains 13 residues. Method: immunoSEQ multiplex PCR; TCRdb's copy keeps in-frame clones and lacks some. The sample has roughly 30,000 clones; around three quarters are singletons. The sequence was obtained from a human donor in good health. The sequencing input was CD4+ T cells from PBMCs, cultured in vitro. The rearrangement joins TRBV6-5 to TRBJ2-7; 7 nucleotides align to TRBD1. CDR3 loop: CASSQTGPYEQYF. Written as DNA, the CDR3 is TGTGCCAGCAGCCAGACAGGGCCGTACGAGCAGTACTTC.